This TCR beta chain was found in a study of chemoradiotherapy in HPV16-positive cancers. Here immunoSEQ multiplex PCR was the method, and the copy in TCRdb shows in-frame clones only, minus some. Of about 5,000 clones listed, around 75% are singletons. Regarding the study as a whole: HPV-specific T cells were functionally defined from only two HPV16-positive patients. Candidate HPV-specific clones and E7-related TCR motifs grew in tumor during treatment.

In the case of this clone: The antigen is unknown.

V lost 6 bases, J lost 4 bases, and 13 bases lay in between. The CDR3 contains 13 residues. CDR1 is GTSNPN, CDR2 SVGIG, per germline (reference sequence). The material was tumor tissue, obtained from a patient who underwent chemoradiotherapy. The chain couples TRBV30 to TRBJ1-3; D is uncertain. The clonotype originates from a human donor with HPV-associated anogenital cancer. The chain's CDR3 is CACLRNLGNTIYF. The CDR3, as DNA: TGTGCCTGCTTAAGGAATCTCGGAAACACCATATATTTT.